A single sample is the source of the 4 T cell receptor beta chains below, sequenced in a study of early T cells in non-severe SARS-CoV-2 infection (dated by TCRdb to the early 2020s). To prepare the library, 5' RACE was applied. Sequencing was carried out with a NextSeq 500. The raw public reads went through TCRdb reprocessing: fastp at Q25, MiXCR clone calling, in-frame beta chains kept. Records with the same CDR3 protein are collapsed into one entry carrying the most frequent genes and DNA. In all, the sample holds about 35,000 distinct CDR3 sequences, and around 5.4% of those were seen once. The ten largest clonotypes hold about 4.7% of the sample. The specimen was whole blood, collected at baseline. These receptors all stem from an adult who was a healthcare worker with PCR-confirmed SARS-CoV-2 infection or an uninfected control (not recorded which).

This clonotype was recorded many times. The V gene is TRBV3-1, the J gene TRBJ1-1; D unclear. The CDR3 is made up of 12 amino acids. Trimming shortened V by 5 bases and J by 11 bases, and 15 bases separated the two germline ends. The V gene's germline CDR1 is LGHDT and CDR2 YNNKEL (reference sequence). The CDR3 spells CASSANGQRAFF. In nucleotides, the CDR3 is TGTGCCAGCAGCGCTAACGGGCAGCGGGCTTTCTTT.

V and J are TRBV9 and TRBJ2-1; no definite D call. The CDR3 extends over 13 amino acids. Germline CDR1 and CDR2: SGDLS and YYNGEE. Trimming pared 0 bases from V and 2 bases from J, leaving 3 bases between. CDR3 in amino acids: CASSVGPYNEQFF. The DNA of the CDR3 is TGTGCCAGCAGCGTAGGCCCCTACAATGAGCAGTTCTTC.

This clonotype showed up many times. The chain recombines TRBV30 with TRBJ1-4; 7 bases match TRBD1. Germline trimming cut 3 bases from V and 7 bases from J; bases unmatched to any gene: 8. The V gene's germline CDR1 is GTSNPN and CDR2 SVGIG (reference sequence). The CDR3 is made up of 14 amino acids. This chain's CDR3 is CAWRRGPGGEKLFF. The CDR3 DNA reads TGTGCCTGGAGGAGGGGGCCCGGCGGTGAAAAACTGTTTTTT.

This clonotype was recorded many times. The chain recombines TRBV5-6 with TRBJ2-7; 8 positions match TRBD1. This CDR3 has 12 amino acids. CDR1 SGHDT and CDR2 YYEEEE come from the germline V gene. The V and J ends lost 3 bases and 6 bases, in that order; junction bases with no gene match: 2. The chain's CDR3 is CASSWTGSEQYF. The CDR3 nucleotides read TGTGCCAGCAGCTGGACAGGGAGCGAGCAGTACTTC. Full variable domain (rest looked up from reference TRBV5-6 and TRBJ2-7): DAGVTQSPTHLIKTRGQQVTLRCSPKSGHDTVSWYQQALGQGPQFIFQYYEEEERQRGNFPDRFSGHQFPNYSSELNVNALLLGDSALYLCASSWTGSEQYFGPGTRLTVT.